Below are 22 T cell receptor beta chains sequenced from a single sample in a study of Ad26.COV2.S vaccination and SARS-CoV-2 variants. Stated treatment: roughly 18 received Ad26.COV2.S at low or high dose, single or two shots; about 5 received placebo; per-sample allocation not given. Collection of samples fell on day 63 after the first vaccine or placebo injection. The assay was immunoSEQ multiplex PCR, and TCRdb's table has in-frame clones only and misses some. Of roughly 680,000 clones listed, roughly 90% were seen once; the top ten hold approximately 1.5%. Sample: peripheral blood, taken in a trial of Ad26.COV2.S vaccine versus placebo. The receptors originated from a person aged 18-60 years who received the Ad26.COV2.S COVID-19 vaccine or a placebo.

The chain links TRBV6-5 to TRBJ2-1; possible D gene TRBD1, 6 bases. The CDR3 sequence is 15 residues long. CDR1 and CDR2 (germline): MNHEY, SVGAGI. Trimming left V 2 bases short and J 5 bases short, with 13 bases between. In DNA, the CDR3 is TGTGCCAGCAGTTACATACAGGGTTTGGACAATGAGCAGTTCTTC. The encoded protein is CASSYIQGLDNEQFF.

CDR3 protein: CATKRVATNEKLFF. DNA of the CDR3: TGTGCCACCAAGAGGGTTGCAACTAATGAAAAACTGTTTTTT. V usage is TRBV6-5 and J usage is TRBJ1-4; no reliable D call. Trimming took 10 bases from V and 0 from J, leaving 12 bases between them. This CDR3 is built from 14 residues. Germline V gene data show CDR1 as MNHEY and CDR2 as SVGAGI.

The CDR3 coding sequence is TGTGCCAGCAGCGCGCTGGCGGAGCAAGATACGCAGTATTTT. Protein product: CASSALAEQDTQYF. V and J are TRBV13 and TRBJ2-3; D call uncertain. The CDR3 has 14 amino acids. The germline V gene has CDR1 PRHDT and CDR2 FYEKMQ (reference sequence). Trimming shortened V by 5 bases and J by 5 bases, and 14 bases separated the two germline ends.

V and J are TRBV6-1 and TRBJ2-4; the D gene could be TRBD1 or TRBD2 (5 bases each). Trimming left V 5 bases short and J 0 bases short, with 11 bases between. The CDR3 has 15 residues. CDR1 and CDR2 from the germline V gene are MNHNS and SASEGT. CDR3 DNA: TGTGCCAGCAGTTCCCCCGGGACAGCCAAAAACATTCAGTACTTC. Translated: CASSSPGTAKNIQYF.

The V gene is TRBV7-2, the J gene TRBJ1-1; TRBD1 might be the D (5 bases). V was cut by 3 bases and J by 7 bases, with 12 bases left in between. CDR1 is SGHTA and CDR2 is FQGNSA in the germline V gene. The CDR3 spans 13 residues. The CDR3 protein is CASSFSGNLEAFF. The CDR3 region has the DNA TGTGCCAGCAGCTTCTCAGGGAACCTTGAAGCTTTCTTT.

This clone was counted between two and nine times. The J gene is TRBJ2-7, the V gene TRBV7-8, with 9 bases aligning to TRBD1. With V trimmed by 5 bases and J by 1 base, 9 bases remained unmatched. The CDR3 is 16 residues long. CDR1 and CDR2 (germline): SGHVS, FQNEAQ. In DNA, the CDR3 is TGTGCCAGCAGCCCTAGGGGGGGGACAGGGTCCTACGAGCAGTACTTC. Translation: CASSPRGGTGSYEQYF.

This chain links TRBV4-3 with TRBJ2-1; perhaps TRBD2 as D (6 bases). The germline gives CDR1 LGHNA, CDR2 YSLEER. V was clipped by 4 bases and J by 10 bases, with 11 bases between them. The length of the CDR3 is 12 residues. The CDR3 bases are TGCGCCAGCAGCCCGGGGAGCGGGGAGCAGTTCTTC. Encoded protein: CASSPGSGEQFF.

CDR3 DNA sequence: TGTGCCAGCAGCGTCGGGGGGGCGGAAGAGACCCAGTACTTC. Protein: CASSVGGAEETQYF. The chain is built from TRBV9 and TRBJ2-5, with 8 bases matching TRBD2. This CDR3 comprises 14 residues. Germline CDR1 is SGDLS and CDR2 is YYNGEE. V dropped 2 bases and J dropped 3; count of bases not matched to a gene: 3.

The V gene is TRBV6-5, the J gene TRBJ1-1; D gene unclear. Per germline, CDR1 MNHEY and CDR2 SVGAGI. CDR3 length equals 15 residues. V lost 2 bases to trimming and J lost 0 bases, with 10 bases between them. CDR3 DNA sequence: TGTGCCAGCAGTTACGGAAGTATACTGAACACTGAAGCTTTCTTT. This translates into CASSYGSILNTEAFF.

This clone has just one count. This chain links TRBV10-3 with TRBJ2-2, with unresolved D. Per the germline V gene, CDR1 is ENHRY and CDR2 is SYGVKD. V shed 4 bases and J shed 0 bases, with 12 bases lying between them. The length of the CDR3 is 16 residues. The chain's CDR3 is CAISANGGANTGELFF. The CDR3 nucleotides read TGTGCCATCAGTGCTAACGGCGGCGCGAACACCGGGGAGCTGTTTTTT.

The chain carries TRBV14 and TRBJ2-7, with unresolved D. The V end was cut by 3 bases, the J end by 4 bases, with 13 bases between. This CDR3 is 14 amino acids long. Germline lookup yields CDR1 SGHDN and CDR2 FVKESK. The CDR3 reads CASSQGRQKYEQYF. The CDR3 DNA reads as TGTGCCAGCAGCCAGGGCCGGCAGAAGTACGAGCAGTACTTC. Full variable domain (outside the CDR3, taken from reference TRBV14 and TRBJ2-7): EAGVTQFPSHSVIEKGQTVTLRCDPISGHDNLYWYRRVMGKEIKFLLHFVKESKQDESGMPNNRFLAERTGGTYSTLKVQPAELEDSGVYFCASSQGRQKYEQYFGPGTRLTVT.

V usage is TRBV4-3 and J usage is TRBJ1-6, with 9 positions matching TRBD1. CDR1 is LGHNA, CDR2 YSLEER, per germline. After removal of 2 bases from V and 7 bases from J, the junction contained 12 bases not matched to a gene. The CDR3 is 18 amino acids. The CDR3 is CASSQQEAVGTGNSPLHF. Here the CDR3 DNA reads TGCGCCAGCAGCCAACAAGAGGCTGTAGGGACAGGGAATTCACCCCTCCACTTT.

The table lists this clone with a count of one. DNA for the CDR3: TGTGCCAGCAGTTTCGCCGGGGAGCTGTTTTTT. Translation gives CASSFAGELFF. V and J are TRBV12-3 or TRBV12-4 and TRBJ2-2; D is ambiguous. The CDR3 has 11 amino acids. Trimming removed 3 bases at V and 6 bases at J, with 2 bases between.

Note on this clone: This sample includes further DNA sequences coding for the same CDR3. This chain links TRBV25-1 with TRBJ2-1; D call uncertain. V was cut by 1 base and J by 0 bases, with 7 bases left in between. Germline V lookup: CDR1 MGHDK, CDR2 SYGVNS. The CDR3 consists of 15 residues. This chain's CDR3 is CASSESGSSYNEQFF. DNA for the CDR3: TGTGCCAGCAGTGAATCTGGAAGCTCCTACAATGAGCAGTTCTTC.

The chain couples TRBV12-5 to TRBJ2-2; a weak D match, TRBD1 (5 bases). CDR1 and CDR2 from the germline V gene are LGHNT and FRNRAP. Trimming pared 1 base from V and 8 bases from J, leaving 8 bases between. This CDR3 region has 13 residues. In DNA form, the CDR3 reads TGTGCTAGTGGTTTGGAGGGGATTGGGGAGCTGTTTTTT. As protein: CASGLEGIGELFF.

V is TRBV11-3 and J is TRBJ2-3; the D is unclear. Germline CDR1 reads SGHNT; CDR2 reads YENEEA. The ends were cut back, 5 bases at V and 2 bases at J, with 14 bases in the middle. This CDR3 contains 15 residues. The CDR3 nucleotides are TGTGCCAGCAGCGTATCCGGGCTCCTCACAGATACGCAGTATTTT. Protein: CASSVSGLLTDTQYF.

The table lists this clone with a count of one. The chain couples TRBV12-5 to TRBJ2-3, with D perhaps TRBD2 (7 bases). Looked up from germline, CDR1 is LGHNT and CDR2 is FRNRAP. The V end lost 5 bases, the J end lost 0 bases, and 15 bases lay between the germline ends. CDR3 length: 16 residues. In DNA form, the CDR3 reads TGTGCTAGTGGTCCGAGGGGGGAGGGTAGCACAGATACGCAGTATTTT. It codes for CASGPRGEGSTDTQYF.

Comments on this clone: This sample also contains other DNA sequences that code for the same CDR3. V is TRBV5-1 and J is TRBJ2-1; tentative D call: TRBD2 (6 bases). The CDR3 runs to 15 residues. Germline CDR1 and CDR2: SGHRS and YFSETQ. V lost 4 bases to trimming and J lost 0 bases, with 11 bases between them. In nucleotides, the CDR3 is TGCGCCAGCAGCCCTGGGGGGAGCTCCTACAATGAGCAGTTCTTC. Translating gives CASSPGGSSYNEQFF.

The rearrangement links TRBV19 to TRBJ2-7; TRBD1 is a possible D gene (5 bases). The CDR3 is 13 amino acids. Trimming took off 4 bases at V and 2 bases at J, with 9 bases between the two ends. CDR1 LNHDA and CDR2 SQIVND come from the germline V gene (reference sequence). CDR3 bases: TGTGCCAGTAGTACCAGACAGACCTACGAGCAGTACTTC. Its protein product is CASSTRQTYEQYF.

This chain joins TRBV5-1 and TRBJ2-5; D possibly corresponds to TRBD2 (7 bases). The ends were cut back, 4 bases at V and 4 bases at J, with 14 bases in the middle. Germline V gene sequence: CDR1 SGHRS, CDR2 YFSETQ. This CDR3 has 14 amino acids. CDR3 DNA: TGCGCCAGCAGCCACACGGGGGGCGGAGAGACCCAGTACTTC. Residues: CASSHTGGGETQYF.

This clone was picked up one time. The rearrangement joins TRBV5-6 to TRBJ2-1; tentatively, D is TRBD2 (6 bases). V was cut by 4 bases and J by 0 bases, with 14 bases left in between. The length of the CDR3 is 16 residues. Per germline, CDR1 SGHDT and CDR2 YYEEEE. This CDR3 reads CASSLPGVASYNEQFF. The CDR3 DNA sequence: TGTGCCAGCAGCCTTCCGGGGGTGGCCTCCTACAATGAGCAGTTCTTC.

The chain uses TRBV19 and TRBJ1-1; no clear D gene. V was pared by 7 bases and J by 0 bases, with 12 bases between. Germline loops: CDR1 LNHDA, CDR2 SQIVND (reference sequence). This CDR3 is 14 amino acids long. Here the CDR3 DNA reads TGTGCCAGTAACACCCTGGGGTTGAACACTGAAGCTTTCTTT. Translation: CASNTLGLNTEAFF.